The clone carrying this T cell receptor (beta chain) was seen only a few times. Trimming took 8 bases from V and 3 from J, leaving 7 bases between them. This CDR3 has 11 residues. The sample comes from a study of blood T cell repertoires in COVID-19. In the original analysis: Quantification of nucleated cells was approximated via reference gene primer amplification. Clones were sequenced by immunoSEQ multiplex PCR, and TCRdb holds only the in-frame ones, with some missing. That table gives V, J and clone size, and the DNA gave D and trimming. The sample consists of around 80,000 clones, around 90% of them appearing once.

The chain carries TRBV12-3 or TRBV12-4 and TRBJ1-2; D is undetermined. Sequencing was performed on peripheral blood. This clonotype was obtained from a man older than 75 with active or convalescent COVID-19. CDR3 amino acids: CASEGDYGYTF. CDR3 DNA: TGTGCCAGCGAAGGAGACTATGGCTACACCTTC.